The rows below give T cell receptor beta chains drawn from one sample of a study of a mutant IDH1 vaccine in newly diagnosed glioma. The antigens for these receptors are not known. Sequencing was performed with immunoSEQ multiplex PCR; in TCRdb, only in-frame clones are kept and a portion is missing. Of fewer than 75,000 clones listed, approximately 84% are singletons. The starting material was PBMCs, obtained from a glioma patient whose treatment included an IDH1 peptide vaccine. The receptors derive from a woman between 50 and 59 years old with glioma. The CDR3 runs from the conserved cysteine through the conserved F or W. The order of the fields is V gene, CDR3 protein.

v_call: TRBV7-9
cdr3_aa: CASSSSLLTVLNTEAFF

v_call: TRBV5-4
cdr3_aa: CASSFQGTNEKLFF

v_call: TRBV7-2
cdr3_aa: CASIRLAGINEQYF

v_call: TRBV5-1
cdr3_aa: CASSPDRNEKLFF

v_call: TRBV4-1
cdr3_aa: CASSQGPRSTDTQYF

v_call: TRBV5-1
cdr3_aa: CASSSGQRITGELFF

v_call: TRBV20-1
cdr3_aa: CSAQRGHGYTF

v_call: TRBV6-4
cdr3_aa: CASRGGNGGYTF

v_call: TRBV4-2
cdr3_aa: CASSQGDRATNEKLFF

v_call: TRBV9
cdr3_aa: CASSAGGQGVEKLFF

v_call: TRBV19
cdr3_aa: CASSIDINTEAFF

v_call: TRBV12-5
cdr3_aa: CASGSKLRGQAPAEQYF

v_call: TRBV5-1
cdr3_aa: CASSLSDGYEQYF

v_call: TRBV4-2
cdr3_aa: CASSQDWGGEGTNEKLFF

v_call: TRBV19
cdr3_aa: CASRQGSYNEQFF

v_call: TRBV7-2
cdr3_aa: CASSLGVWGSGNTIYF

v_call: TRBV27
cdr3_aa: CASSLQGQGAGETQYF

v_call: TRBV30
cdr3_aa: CAWGGQTNTEAFF

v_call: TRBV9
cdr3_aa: CASSGTGRMEAFF

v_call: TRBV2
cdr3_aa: CASSDPSGNSYEQYF

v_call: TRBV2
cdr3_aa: CASRIGNTEAFF

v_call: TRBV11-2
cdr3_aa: CASSRGNHASYEQYF

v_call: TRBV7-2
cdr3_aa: CASSSGLAGTSYNEQFF

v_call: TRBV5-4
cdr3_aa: CASSLPGQRLSGGTEAFF

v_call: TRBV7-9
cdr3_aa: CASSLGGRTYGYTF

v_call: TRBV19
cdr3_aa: CASSSSGTSNQPQHF

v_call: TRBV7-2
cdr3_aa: CASSQQVTNQPQHF

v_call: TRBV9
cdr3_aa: CASSIGTGAGANVLTF

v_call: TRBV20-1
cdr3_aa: CSATEGAAFF

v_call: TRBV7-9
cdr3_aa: CASSLASGSLSEKLFF

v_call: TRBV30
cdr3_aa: CAWTIRGQINNSPLHF

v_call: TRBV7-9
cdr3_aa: CASSLRGGRGQFHEQYF

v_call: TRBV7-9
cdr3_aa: CASTPGQGTRPQHF

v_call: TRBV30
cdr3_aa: CAWSGTANEGYTF

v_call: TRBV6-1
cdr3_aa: CASSEGFADPNQPQHF

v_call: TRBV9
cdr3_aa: CASSVDGANQPQHF

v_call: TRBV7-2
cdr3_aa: CASSPDVGYTEAFF

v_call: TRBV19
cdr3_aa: CASSMSTGVSYEQYF

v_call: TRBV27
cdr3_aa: CASRKRQGARETQYF

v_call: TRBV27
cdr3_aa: CASSLSPYDRASSYEQYF

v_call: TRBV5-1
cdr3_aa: CASSPEDGYEQYF

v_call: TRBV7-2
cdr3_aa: CASSFQPGQGDSPLHF

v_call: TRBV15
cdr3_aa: CATSGPGQTYEQYF

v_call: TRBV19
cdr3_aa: CASRDSYSGNTIYF

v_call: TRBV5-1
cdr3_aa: CASSLARVQNGYTF

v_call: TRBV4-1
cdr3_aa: CASRDSSTSYEQYF

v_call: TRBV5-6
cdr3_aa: CASSHSLVGGNQPQHF

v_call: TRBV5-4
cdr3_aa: CASTAGTASGNTIYF

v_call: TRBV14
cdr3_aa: CASSRVGESYNEQFF